This T cell receptor beta chain emerged from a study of blood T cell repertoires in COVID-19. Clones were read by immunoSEQ multiplex PCR, and TCRdb kept only the in-frame ones, dropping some. This repertoire shows nearly 60,000 clones, nearly 90% found once; its top ten account for around an eighth. This CDR3 region has 15 residues. V lost 0 bases and J 0 bases, leaving 6 bases between the germline ends. Germline V lookup: CDR1 MNHEY, CDR2 SVGAGI. The source material was peripheral blood. The receptor's source is a man aged 60-69 years with active COVID-19. The J gene is TRBJ1-5, the V gene TRBV6-5; a possible D gene is TRBD1 (5 bases). The CDR3 loop reads CASSYSGGSNQPQHF. The CDR3 region has the DNA TGTGCCAGCAGTTACTCGGGGGGTAGCAATCAGCCCCAGCATTTT.